The 27 T cell receptor beta chains below all came from one sample that was sequenced in a study of blood T cell repertoires in COVID-19 (TCRdb year 2020). Library generation was performed with the immunoSEQ multiplex PCR assay. Held by TCRdb, this immuneACCESS table contains in-frame sequences only and omits some clones. Under half of the omission traces to an unresolved V gene where checked; the cause of the rest is unknown. This sample lists under 250,000 clones; around 81% were detected once. The ten largest clones take up roughly 3% of the sample. The specimen sequenced was peripheral blood. These TCRs come from a woman in her thirties who had recovered from COVID-19.

The table lists this clone with many counts. The V and J genes are TRBV7-3 and TRBJ2-2; TRBD2 agrees at 13 bases. Germline CDR1 SGHTA, CDR2 FQGTGA. The CDR3 totals 17 residues. V shed 5 bases, J shed 5 bases, and the junction held 8 bases outside the gene matches. The CDR3 protein is CASSSGLAGVGTGELFF. The CDR3 DNA reads TGTGCCAGCAGCAGTGGACTAGCGGGAGTGGGTACCGGGGAGCTGTTTTTT.

The chain has TRBV10-3 and TRBJ1-2; possibly TRBD1 for D (5 bases). Germline values: CDR1 ENHRY, CDR2 SYGVKD. V lost 2 bases and J lost 7, with 11 bases in between. CDR3 length: 13 residues. The DNA of the CDR3 is TGTGCCATCAGTGAGGGTGGGGCTGGTGGCTACACCTTC. This translates into CAISEGGAGGYTF.

The chain couples TRBV30 to TRBJ2-7; 8 bases agree with TRBD2. The trim removed 3 bases at V and 12 bases at J, leaving 16 bases unmatched. The germline CDR1 and CDR2 sequences are GTSNPN and SVGIG (reference sequence). The CDR3 is 14 residues long. CDR3 protein: CAWRGSSGVGLAYF. CDR3 DNA: TGTGCCTGGAGGGGAAGTAGCGGGGTCGGTCTAGCGTACTTC. The full variable domain, with the rest looked up from reference TRBV30 and TRBJ2-7, is SQTIHQWPATLVQPVGSPLSLECTVEGTSNPNLYWYRQAAGRGLQLLFYSVGIGQISSEVPQNLSASRPQDRQFILSSKKLLLSDSGFYLCAWRGSSGVGLAYFGPGTRLTVT.

The DNA for the CDR3 is TGTGCCAGCACTGGACTAGCGGAGACCCAGTACTTC. It codes for CASTGLAETQYF. The chain employs TRBV2 and TRBJ2-5; 9 bases agree with TRBD2. This CDR3 spans 12 amino acids. Trimming at V came to 7 bases and at J to 5 bases, leaving 2 bases not matched to a gene. In germline, CDR1 is SNHLY, CDR2 FYNNEI.

With regard to this clone: An end of the junction does not agree with germline; a read error may underlie this. The chain is built from TRBV20-1 and TRBJ2-7; D is possibly TRBD1 (5 bases). The CDR3 is made up of 9 amino acids. The V gene's germline CDR1 is DFQATT and CDR2 SNEGSKA (reference sequence). CDR3 bases: TGCAGTGCCGACCCGCGGCAGGGATTC. Its translation is CSADPRQGF.

V is TRBV29-1 and J is TRBJ2-1; D gene unclear. The CDR3 has 12 residues. Trimming pared 4 bases from V and 7 bases from J, leaving 11 bases between. Germline loops: CDR1 SQVTM, CDR2 ANQGSEA. The CDR3 loop reads CSVGDFQNEQFF. The DNA for the CDR3 is TGCAGCGTTGGAGACTTTCAGAATGAGCAGTTCTTC.

The chain is built from TRBV30 and TRBJ1-1; 10 positions match TRBD1. The V gene's germline CDR1 is GTSNPN and CDR2 SVGIG (reference sequence). The CDR3 sequence is 12 residues long. J was trimmed by 9 bases and V by 3 bases; bases with no gene match: 4. The chain's CDR3 is CAWRTTGGKAFF. CDR3 DNA sequence: TGTGCCTGGAGAACGACAGGGGGCAAAGCTTTCTTT.

The chain couples TRBV6-1 to TRBJ1-4; no definite D call. The germline V gene encodes CDR1 MNHNS and CDR2 SASEGT. V was trimmed by 1 base and J by 8 bases, leaving 11 bases between them. This CDR3 spans 14 amino acids. CDR3 in DNA: TGTGCCAGCAGTGAAGGCGGGGAAAACGAAAAACTGTTTTTT. It encodes CASSEGGENEKLFF.

V usage is TRBV11-3 and J usage is TRBJ2-3, with 9 bases matching TRBD1. V lost 4 bases, J lost 5 bases, and 16 bases stayed unmatched. The CDR3 sequence is 18 residues long. Looked up from germline, CDR1 is SGHNT and CDR2 is YENEEA. CDR3 amino acids: CASSYRATGTGMGDTQYF. As DNA, the CDR3 is TGTGCCAGCAGCTACAGGGCAACCGGGACAGGGATGGGAGATACGCAGTATTTT. Together with reference TRBV11-3 and TRBJ2-3, the CDR3 gives the full variable domain: EAGVVQSPRYKIIEKKQPVAFWCNPISGHNTLYWYLQNLGQGPELLIRYENEEAVDDSQLPKDRFSAERLKGVDSTLKIQPAELGDSAVYLCASSYRATGTGMGDTQYFGPGTRLTVL.

This rearrangement joins TRBV20-1 to TRBJ2-4; D gene ambiguous. Per the germline V gene, CDR1 is DFQATT and CDR2 is SNEGSKA (reference sequence). The CDR3 is 12 amino acids. V lost 3 bases, J lost 7 bases, and 10 bases lay in between. In DNA, the CDR3 is TGCAGTGCTAGTTTAGCCCGGAACATTCAGTACTTC. Its protein product is CSASLARNIQYF.

The chain carries TRBV3-1 (or the pseudogene TRBV3-2) and TRBJ2-2, with D possibly being TRBD2 (7 bases). Trimming took off 4 bases at V and 4 bases at J, with 13 bases between the two ends. The CDR3 is 15 residues long. CDR1 and CDR2 from the germline V gene are LGHDT and YNNKEL (reference sequence). The CDR3 coding sequence is TGTGCCAGCAGCCGGGGGCTAGCGGCCACCGGGGAGCTGTTTTTT. It codes for CASSRGLAATGELFF.

V usage is TRBV7-2 and J usage is TRBJ1-5; no clear D. This CDR3 has 13 amino acids. V shed 5 bases and J shed 5 bases, with 10 bases lying between them. Germline V CDR1 and CDR2: SGHTA, FQGNSA. CDR3 in amino acids: CASSSYRDQPQHF. DNA for the CDR3: TGTGCCAGCAGCAGTTACAGAGATCAGCCCCAGCATTTT.

The chain links TRBV11-2 to TRBJ2-7, with D tentatively TRBD1 (6 bases). There are 15 residues in the CDR3. Trimming took 5 bases from V and 3 from J, leaving 17 bases between them. CDR1 and CDR2 from the germline V gene are SGHAT and FQNNGV. CDR3 amino acids: CASSPLGGRLYEQYF. In nucleotides, the CDR3 is TGTGCCAGCAGCCCGCTAGGGGGACGGCTCTACGAGCAGTACTTC.

This clone was detected a few times. The rearrangement joins TRBV30 to TRBJ1-6; 9 nucleotides agree with TRBD1. Germline assignment: CDR1 GTSNPN and CDR2 SVGIG (reference sequence). After removal of 0 bases from V and 7 bases from J, the junction contained 7 bases not matched to a gene. The CDR3 runs to 16 residues. This chain's CDR3 is CAWSVQGGTGNSPLHF. DNA of the CDR3: TGTGCCTGGAGTGTACAGGGCGGGACAGGGAATTCACCCCTCCACTTT.

The chain links TRBV5-1 to TRBJ2-2, with TRBD2 matching over 12 bases. With V trimmed by 2 bases and J by 6 bases, 2 bases remained unmatched. Germline V CDR1 and CDR2: SGHRS, YFSETQ. The CDR3 length is 15 residues. Here the CDR3 reads CASSFLAGGSGELFF. CDR3 nucleotides: TGCGCCAGCAGCTTCCTAGCGGGAGGGTCCGGGGAGCTGTTTTTT.

The gene calls are TRBV7-2 and TRBJ1-1; D uncertain. There are 16 residues in the CDR3. Germline CDR1 SGHTA, CDR2 FQGNSA. The V and J ends lost 0 bases and 1 base respectively, with 12 bases between them. The CDR3 DNA follows: TGTGCCAGCAGCTTAGCGAAGAGGCAGCAGAACACTGAAGCTTTCTTT. Translating it yields CASSLAKRQQNTEAFF.

V is TRBV10-3 and J is TRBJ2-1; 7 bases agree with TRBD1. The germline gives CDR1 ENHRY, CDR2 SYGVKD. Germline trimming cut 1 base from V and 7 bases from J; bases unmatched to any gene: 7. The CDR3 runs to 15 residues. Here the CDR3 reads CAISEFKGGINEQFF. CDR3 nucleotides: TGTGCCATCAGTGAGTTTAAAGGGGGCATTAATGAGCAGTTCTTC.

This clone occurred a few times. The gene calls are TRBV7-9 and TRBJ1-5, with D possibly being TRBD1 (5 bases). Germline-derived CDR1 and CDR2 are SEHNR and FQNEAQ (reference sequence). There are 14 residues in the CDR3. The V gene lost 1 base and the J gene lost 3 bases, with 7 bases spanning the gap. In nucleotides, the CDR3 is TGTGCCAGCAGCTTAGTAGGGGACAATCAGCCCCAGCATTTT. Translated: CASSLVGDNQPQHF.

This clone was seen a single time. The CDR3 is CAAYTDTQYF. CDR3 bases: TGTGCCGCCTACACAGATACGCAGTATTTT. This chain connects TRBV7-9 to TRBJ2-3, with D hard to call. The CDR3 extends over 10 amino acids. V lost 11 bases to trimming and J lost 2 bases, with 5 bases between them. In germline, CDR1 is SEHNR, CDR2 FQNEAQ (reference sequence).

This clone came up once. The rearrangement joins TRBV19 to TRBJ2-3; tentative D call: TRBD2 (7 bases). The germline CDR1 and CDR2 sequences are LNHDA and SQIVND (reference sequence). Trimming left V 0 bases short and J 4 bases short, with 11 bases between. The CDR3 has 15 amino acids. CDR3 coding DNA: TGTGCCAGTAGTATAGAACAGGGAGGGCCAGATACGCAGTATTTT. It specifies CASSIEQGGPDTQYF.

The chain links TRBV7-2 to TRBJ2-5; 7 bases are shared with TRBD1. Germline V CDR1 and CDR2: SGHTA, FQGNSA. The CDR3 length is 13 residues. V trimming: 5 bases; J trimming: 3 bases; junction bases outside the gene matches: 3. CDR3 nucleotide sequence: TGTGCCAGCAGCACTGACAGGGAAGAGACCCAGTACTTC. Amino acid sequence: CASSTDREETQYF. Full variable domain (rest looked up from reference TRBV7-2 and TRBJ2-5): GAGVSQSPSNKVTEKGKDVELRCDPISGHTALYWYRQSLGQGLEFLIYFQGNSAPDKSGLPSDRFSAERTGGSVSTLTIQRTQQEDSAVYLCASSTDREETQYFGPGTRLLVL.

V is TRBV28 and J is TRBJ2-7; 8 bases line up with TRBD1. The V gene end was trimmed by 6 bases and the J gene end by 0 bases; junction bases not matched to a gene: 13. Germline V gives CDR1 MDHEN, CDR2 SYDVKM. The CDR3 length is 17 residues. The CDR3 nucleotides are TGTGCCAGCAGCCACCAACACCGACAGGGGAGCTCCTACGAGCAGTACTTC. Protein: CASSHQHRQGSSYEQYF.

Only one count was recorded for this clone. This chain joins TRBV5-4 and TRBJ2-5, with 10 bases matching TRBD2. CDR1 is SGHNT, CDR2 YYREEE, per germline (reference sequence). The CDR3 extends over 15 amino acids. J gave up 3 bases and V 4 bases, and 6 bases lay outside the gene matches. This CDR3 is CASSPWTSGKETQYF. The DNA of the CDR3 is TGTGCCAGCAGCCCCTGGACTAGCGGCAAAGAGACCCAGTACTTC.

This clone was seen once. The chain has TRBV5-1 and TRBJ2-7; D remains unclear. Deletions cut 2 bases from V and 0 bases from J, with 6 bases between. This CDR3 spans 13 amino acids. Per the germline V gene, CDR1 is SGHRS and CDR2 is YFSETQ. In nucleotides, the CDR3 is TGCGCCAGCAGCTTTTCGTCCTCCTACGAGCAGTACTTC. As protein: CASSFSSSYEQYF.

In DNA, the CDR3 is TGTGCCTGGAGTGTCGGCAGGGTGAACACTGAAGCTTTCTTT. Translation: CAWSVGRVNTEAFF. The chain combines TRBV30 with TRBJ1-1; a possible D gene is TRBD1 (5 bases). Germline values: CDR1 GTSNPN, CDR2 SVGIG (reference sequence). The germline V and J ends were trimmed by 0 bases and 0 bases, with 8 bases remaining between them. This CDR3 comprises 14 residues. Full variable domain (rest looked up from reference TRBV30 and TRBJ1-1): SQTIHQWPATLVQPVGSPLSLECTVEGTSNPNLYWYRQAAGRGLQLLFYSVGIGQISSEVPQNLSASRPQDRQFILSSKKLLLSDSGFYLCAWSVGRVNTEAFFGQGTRLTVV.

The chain uses TRBV2 and TRBJ2-3; D might be TRBD1 (5 bases). V lost 0 bases and J 7 bases, leaving 11 bases between the germline ends. This CDR3 has 14 amino acids. CDR1 and CDR2 from the germline V gene are SNHLY and FYNNEI. CDR3 protein: CASSEALRTNTQYF. CDR3 sequence (DNA): TGTGCCAGCAGTGAAGCGCTTAGGACAAATACGCAGTATTTT.

This clone has just a few counts. This chain connects TRBV7-9 to TRBJ2-1; tentative D call: TRBD1 (6 bases). Germline loops: CDR1 SEHNR, CDR2 FQNEAQ (reference sequence). This CDR3 is built from 12 residues. The V end was cut by 2 bases, the J end by 8 bases, with 7 bases between. DNA of the CDR3: TGTGCCAGCAGCTTACAGGGGCATGAGCAGTTCTTC. It yields the protein CASSLQGHEQFF.